This T cell receptor (beta chain) was sequenced in a study of T cells after yellow fever vaccination. Turning to the study itself: Low-cell-number fractions were prepared with SMART-Seq v4 Ultra Low Input.

In regard to this clonotype: Its specificity is not known.

UMIs were added to TCR cDNA along with a universal primer site when it was made by 5'RACE template switching. MiXCR, run by TCRdb on the 5' RACE reads, gives a single entry per CDR3 protein. Here the sample spans under 300,000 distinct CDR3 sequences, roughly 7.2% being singletons. Study observations and caveats: The secondary T-cell response peaked on day 5, not day 15, but was weaker.

Germline V gene sequence: CDR1 SGHRS, CDR2 YFSETQ. CDR3 length: 16 amino acids. V lost 5 bases to trimming and J lost 8 bases; unmatched junction nucleotides: 13. The J gene is TRBJ1-6, the V gene TRBV5-1, with 7 bases aligning to TRBD1. This TCR was sampled from a young man who received the YFV17D yellow fever vaccine. The sample was CD4+ T cells sorted from PBMCs, taken 15 days after the yellow fever booster vaccination. The CDR3 protein is CASRFTGVSDYSPLHF. The CDR3 DNA reads TGCGCCAGCAGGTTCACAGGGGTGTCCGACTATTCACCCCTCCACTTT.